This T cell receptor beta chain was captured by sequencing in a study of PD-1 blockade in classical Hodgkin lymphoma (dated by TCRdb to the early 2020s). Looking at the study overall: Nivolumab dosing was 3 mg/kg intravenously every 2 weeks, continuing until either disease progression or unacceptable toxicity. The study used TCR beta sequencing and CyTOF to define a peripheral blood immune signature of response to PD-1 blockade in classical Hodgkin lymphoma. Summary of the overall study and its limitations: Newly diagnosed patients were reported to have lower baseline TCR diversity than healthy donors, and relapsed/refractory patients were reported to have lower baseline TCR diversity still. A significant rise by C4D1 was seen in CD4+ but not CD8+ TCR diversity (p=0.0027 vs p=0.16), with the rise being most apparent in complete responders (p=0.02). The study was limited to a single clinical trial cohort, and causes of repertoire differences, possibly disease activity or prior therapy, remained undefined. Lower diversity was observed in patients in whom nivolumab was started less than 1 year after ASCT, and these patients were excluded from later analyses so that confounding by immune reconstitution would be avoided. Baseline diversity similar to that of newly diagnosed patients was observed in trial patients achieving complete response, whereas significantly lower diversity was observed in partial responders and progressors.

The time point label for this specimen denotes: cycle 4 day 1 (C4D1), after about 6 weeks of nivolumab. Relapse after autologous stem cell transplantation had occurred in all trial patients, and cohorts A, B and C were distinguished by prior brentuximab vedotin exposure. The trial cohort comprised some 60 patients with relapsed/refractory classical Hodgkin lymphoma whose best overall responses were complete response, partial response or progressive disease. Trial patients were treated with single-agent nivolumab in the multi-cohort phase II CheckMate 205 trial. An independent review committee assessed best overall response by applying the 2007 International Working Group response criteria. Trial PBMCs were collected immediately before nivolumab initiation (C1D1) and during therapy at cycle 2 day 1 and cycle 4 day 1. Peripheral blood was collected in 8 mL Vacutainer Cell Preparation Tubes, from which PBMCs were isolated by centrifugation and then cryopreserved.

V is clipped by 2 bases and J by 7 bases, and the sequence between their germline boundaries is 15 bases long. CDR1 SGHVS and CDR2 FQNEAQ were looked up in the germline V gene. From cysteine to phenylalanine, the CDR3 is 15 amino acids long. Just the 45-base CDR3 DNA is kept, in frame starting at base 1. On this clone: This receptor's antigen is unknown. Within one base of it there is no much larger clone, and no base qualities were kept.

The Qiagen DNeasy kit was used to extract genomic DNA both from unsorted PBMCs and from the negatively selected CD4+ and CD8+ fractions. Using primers that anneal to V and J segments, immunoSEQ multiplex PCR amplified the TCR beta CDR3 regions. A synthetic immune receptor repertoire was used to minimize amplification bias, and any remaining bias was removed computationally after sequencing. In the original analysis: Custom Python scripts were used to quantify repertoire diversity as the Shannon entropy index. Unsorted, CD4+ and CD8+ repertoires were analyzed separately, except in combined analyses where CD4+ and CD8+ sequences were merged in silico. Clonal expansion was defined as at least a 2-fold frequency increase after treatment relative to C1D1, with a pseudocount of 0.5 for undetected baseline clones. Singleton clones were defined as clones with 0 or 1 copy at C1D1, and non-singleton clones were defined as clones with 2 or more copies. Clones expanded in unsorted samples were assigned a CD4+, CD8+ or unknown annotation through matching of protein sequences in sorted samples from the same patient. Wilcoxon tests on paired samples were used to test changes in diversity from C1D1 to C4D1. TCRdb provides this immuneACCESS table in a form limited to in-frame rearrangements. Some clones are lacking; in checked studies, under half of them reflect an unresolved V gene, and why the rest are absent is not known. The V and J calls and clone size were taken over from that table, and D and trimming were inferred from the DNA. This sample is represented by approximately 20,000 clones; approximately 80% of them were singletons. The ten largest clones take up 22% of the sample.

The rearranged segments are TRBV7-8 and TRBJ1-5; a tentative D call is TRBD1 (5 bases match). This clonotype was obtained from a human donor with classical Hodgkin lymphoma. Sequenced material: peripheral blood mononuclear cells (PBMCs), taken before the fourth cycle of nivolumab. The nucleotide sequence reads as follows: TGTGCCAGCAGCTTACGTCAGGGCGTAGGGCAGCCCCAGCATTTT. Its amino acids are CASSLRQGVGQPQHF.